Below, one T cell receptor (beta chain) is given with its context. This record comes from a study of CD8 T cells in Susac syndrome. CDR1 is MDHEN and CDR2 is SYDVKM in the germline V gene. V dropped 1 base and J dropped 2; count of bases not matched to a gene: 17. This CDR3 contains 20 residues. Reverse transcription of roughly 0.45 to 1 ug RNA was performed with random hexamers. The method of amplification for TCR beta CDR3 was immunoSEQ multiplex PCR, covering 54 Vbeta and 13 Jbeta. Each CDR3 protein gets one entry after TCRdb re-called the immunoSEQ multiplex PCR reads with MiXCR. The table lists approximately 160,000 distinct CDR3 sequences, less than 95% of them singletons.

This chain links TRBV28 with TRBJ2-5; the match to TRBD2 covers 9 bases. Specimen: CD4+ T cells from PBMCs. The origin of this receptor is a human donor with multiple sclerosis. The CDR3 region has the DNA TGTGCCAGCAGTTTATTTTATATGGGTTGGGCGGGAGGGCCTCAAGAGACCCAGTACTTC. It is translated as CASSLFYMGWAGGPQETQYF. Based on the CDR3 plus reference TRBV28 and TRBJ2-5, the full variable domain is DVKVTQSSRYLVKRTGEKVFLECVQDMDHENMFWYRQDPGLGLRLIYFSYDVKMKEKGDIPEGYSVSREKKERFSLILESASTNQTSMYLCASSLFYMGWAGGPQETQYFGPGTRLLVL.